This entry lists 16 T cell receptor beta chains sequenced from one sample in a study of OX40 agonist ivuxolimab in advanced cancers. Repertoires were generated with immunoSEQ multiplex PCR, while TCRdb's copy carries only in-frame clones and drops some. This sample yields 35,000 to 40,000 clones, of which around four fifths are seen a single time; 35% to 45% belongs to the top ten. The source material was CD4+ or CD8+ T cells sorted from blood, sampled in a trial of the OX40 agonist ivuxolimab. These receptors were taken from an adult with an advanced solid tumor such as melanoma, head and neck, liver or kidney cancer.

The genes are TRBV5-1 and TRBJ2-3; no firm D call. The germline V gene encodes CDR1 SGHRS and CDR2 YFSETQ. The CDR3 contains 14 residues. V gave up 4 bases and J gave up 1 base, with 10 bases separating them. Here the CDR3 DNA reads TGCGCCAGCAGCCAAGCTCGGGGCACAGATACGCAGTATTTT. It is translated as CASSQARGTDTQYF. The full variable domain, rest sourced from reference TRBV5-1 and TRBJ2-3, is KAGVTQTPRYLIKTRGQQVTLSCSPISGHRSVSWYQQTPGQGLQFLFEYFSETQRNKGNFPGRFSGRQFSNSRSEMNVSTLELGDSALYLCASSQARGTDTQYFGPGTRLTVL.

The chain employs TRBV5-1 and TRBJ1-4; perhaps TRBD1 as D (5 bases). This CDR3 has 13 amino acids. V gave up 7 bases and J gave up 7 bases, with 14 bases separating them. From germline, CDR1 is SGHRS and CDR2 YFSETQ. DNA of the CDR3: TGCGCCAGCTGCATTCAGGGCGGTGAAAAACTGTTTTTT. Protein sequence: CASCIQGGEKLFF. Filled out from reference TRBV5-1 and TRBJ1-4, the complete variable domain reads KAGVTQTPRYLIKTRGQQVTLSCSPISGHRSVSWYQQTPGQGLQFLFEYFSETQRNKGNFPGRFSGRQFSNSRSEMNVSTLELGDSALYLCASCIQGGEKLFFGSGTQLSVL.

The V and J genes are TRBV2 and TRBJ2-5; D is possibly TRBD2 (6 bases). The CDR3 is 14 amino acids. From germline, CDR1 is SNHLY and CDR2 FYNNEI. V lost 4 bases to trimming and J lost 6 bases, with 15 bases between them. The CDR3 nucleotides are TGTGCCAGCAGTGGCAGTGCGGGGCTGAAGACCCAGTACTTC. Its translation is CASSGSAGLKTQYF.

The chain recombines TRBV7-3 with TRBJ1-1, with a weak D call TRBD1 (6 bases). Germline CDR1 and CDR2: SGHTA and FQGTGA. There are 14 residues in the CDR3. V was trimmed by 10 bases and J by 1 base, leaving 16 bases between them. The CDR3 nucleotides are TGTGCCACCACGACAGGATCAGGGAACACTGAAGCTTTCTTT. Translated, it gives CATTTGSGNTEAFF.

This chain uses TRBV4-1 with TRBJ2-1; 11 bases are shared with TRBD2. The CDR3 is made up of 15 amino acids. The V and J ends lost 1 base and 8 bases, in that order; junction bases with no gene match: 4. Germline V gives CDR1 MGHRA, CDR2 YSYEKL. CDR3 protein: CASSQVFSGRDEQFF. DNA for the CDR3: TGCGCCAGCAGCCAAGTCTTTAGCGGGAGGGATGAGCAGTTCTTC.

CDR3: CASSLAPSPSRTDTQYF. The CDR3 DNA reads as TGTGCCAGCAGCTTGGCTCCGTCACCAAGTCGTACAGATACGCAGTATTTT. V and J are TRBV5-8 and TRBJ2-3; D call uncertain. Germline CDR1 SGHTS, CDR2 YDEGEE. There are 17 residues in the CDR3. Trimming removed 0 bases at V and 3 bases at J, with 17 bases between.

In the case of this clone: The sample has other DNA sequences that encode this CDR3 too. The chain combines TRBV7-2 with TRBJ2-3; maybe TRBD2 (7 bases). V dropped 5 bases and J dropped 3 bases, with 15 bases sitting between them. Germline CDR1 is SGHTA and CDR2 is FQGNSA. There are 15 residues in the CDR3. CDR3 region: CASSPGRGFTDTQYF. CDR3 nucleotide sequence: TGTGCCAGCAGCCCGGGGAGGGGGTTTACAGATACGCAGTATTTT.

The chain has TRBV7-3 and TRBJ1-4, with D hard to call. Germline-derived CDR1 and CDR2 are SGHTA and FQGTGA. V shed 1 base and J shed 3 bases, with 12 bases lying between them. The CDR3 contains 16 residues. CDR3 residues: CASSLNPQDPNEKLFF. CDR3 coding DNA: TGTGCCAGCAGCTTAAACCCCCAGGACCCTAATGAAAAACTGTTTTTT.

There are a few counts of this clone. V is TRBV7-9 and J is TRBJ2-7, with D tentatively TRBD1 or TRBD2 (6 bases each). Germline CDR1 and CDR2: SEHNR and FQNEAQ (reference sequence). V lost 4 bases to trimming and J lost 3 bases, with 13 bases between them. There are 14 residues in the CDR3. The CDR3, as DNA: TGTGCCAGCAGCTCCCGGGGGCGAGACTACGAGCAGTACTTC. Translation gives CASSSRGRDYEQYF.

The V gene is TRBV6-5, the J gene TRBJ2-5; D uncertain. The CDR3 covers 14 residues. Trimming took off 5 bases at V and 5 bases at J, with 15 bases between the two ends. Germline V gives CDR1 MNHEY, CDR2 SVGAGI. The CDR3 here is CASSGTGPWETQYF. CDR3 DNA: TGTGCCAGCAGTGGAACGGGCCCCTGGGAGACCCAGTACTTC.

V is TRBV29-1 and J is TRBJ2-7; TRBD1 is a possible D gene (6 bases). Trimming removed 0 bases from V and 2 bases from J, with 8 bases in between. The CDR3 totals 13 residues. CDR1 is SQVTM, CDR2 ANQGSEA, per germline. The CDR3 reads CSVEDTGTYEQYF. The CDR3, as DNA: TGCAGCGTTGAAGATACAGGGACCTACGAGCAGTACTTC.

This chain uses TRBV1 with TRBJ2-1; no DNA check was done on the table's D call, TRBD2. TRBV1 is listed as a pseudogene. CDR3 size: 14 residues. The CDR3 is CTSAAASVDNEQFF. The DNA of the CDR3 is TGCACCAGCGCCGCGGCTAGCGTTGACAATGAGCAGTTCTTC.

The V call is TRBV14, the J call TRBJ1-1; tentatively, D is TRBD1 (5 bases). Germline CDR1 is SGHDN and CDR2 is FVKESK. There are 11 residues in the CDR3. The V gene lost 3 bases and the J gene lost 10 bases, with 9 bases spanning the gap. CDR3: CASSHGTRAFF. DNA of the CDR3: TGTGCCAGCAGCCACGGGACCAGAGCTTTCTTT.

The chain carries TRBV19 and TRBJ1-4; D uncertain. Germline CDR1 reads LNHDA; CDR2 reads SQIVND (reference sequence). CDR3 length: 16 residues. V lost 3 bases, J lost 0 bases, and 11 bases lay in between. Written as DNA, the CDR3 is TGTGCCAGTAGTATGAGGAGTGGGACAACTAATGAAAAACTGTTTTTT. Amino acids: CASSMRSGTTNEKLFF.

The chain combines TRBV30 with TRBJ1-4; D ambiguous. The CDR3 has 13 residues. The V end lost 7 bases, the J end lost 0 bases, and 9 bases lay between the germline ends. CDR1 is GTSNPN and CDR2 is SVGIG in the germline V gene (reference sequence). In DNA, the CDR3 is TGTGCCTTAGCACCGGCAACTAATGAAAAACTGTTTTTT. Translated, it gives CALAPATNEKLFF.

This rearrangement joins TRBV28 to TRBJ1-1; possibly TRBD1 for D (6 bases). Trimming pared 7 bases from V and 0 bases from J, leaving 15 bases between. Germline-derived CDR1 and CDR2 are MDHEN and SYDVKM. The CDR3 runs 15 residues. CDR3 DNA: TGTGCCAGCAACTTCCGGACAGTATTGAACACTGAAGCTTTCTTT. It encodes CASNFRTVLNTEAFF.